This T cell receptor (beta chain) was captured in a study of blood T cell repertoires in COVID-19. About the research overall: The United States, Italy and Spain supplied acute and convalescent COVID-19 samples.

In the original processing: Estimates of nucleated cell counts were drawn from the amplification of reference gene primers. Repertoires were generated with immunoSEQ multiplex PCR, while TCRdb's copy carries only in-frame clones and drops some. The DNA gave D and trimming, while V, J and clone size come from that table. This sample has more than 150,000 clones; 60% to 80% occur once, and the top ten carry approximately 26%. CDR3 size: 13 residues. From germline, CDR1 is LNHDA and CDR2 SQIVND (reference sequence). V lost 6 bases to trimming and J lost 5 bases; unmatched junction nucleotides: 2. Remarks on this clone: Other nucleotide sequences from this sample produce the same CDR3.

What was sequenced was peripheral blood. This chain uses TRBV19 with TRBJ2-2; 8 nucleotides match TRBD1. This receptor was obtained from a woman aged 70-85 years with acute or convalescent COVID-19. The CDR3 DNA sequence: TGTGCCAGTAGGGACAGGGTGACCGGGGAGCTGTTTTTT. Translating it yields CASRDRVTGELFF.